This TCR beta chain was sequenced during a study of metastatic and nonmetastatic thyroid tumors. About the research overall: Repertoires from malignant and benign thyroid patients were compared across blood and tumor or nodule tissue.

Study conclusions and caveats: Patients with malignant thyroid tumors reportedly had significantly higher TCR beta diversity than those with benign nodules, in blood and tumor.

In the original analysis: The study took CDR3 differences across clinicopathological groups and made a distant-metastasis classifier for papillary thyroid cancer from them. Using MiXCR, TCRdb reanalyzed the PCR reads. For this entry, the V and J calls and clone size follow TCRdb and not the study's own pipeline. The repertoire holds about 69,000 clones, with 13% to 15% as singletons. This clone was detected ten times or more. What it binds is unknown. Every patient underwent thyroid surgery untreated. The CDR3 length is 14 residues. Germline CDR1 and CDR2: SGHRS and YFSETQ. Trimming pared 7 bases from V and 5 bases from J, leaving 17 bases between.

The rearrangement joins TRBV5-1 to TRBJ2-3; D possibly corresponds to TRBD2 (6 bases). The sample comprised blood. The receptor was isolated from a male donor with papillary thyroid cancer or a benign thyroid nodule (not recorded which). Some clones in this sample may be carry-over from other donors' samples. The CDR3 DNA follows: TGCGCCAGCGGGGGGAGCGGGCAAGGAGATACGCAGTATTTT. This gives the protein CASGGSGQGDTQYF.